One sample yielded the 20 T cell receptor beta chains listed below, sequenced in a study of vaccination and CD4 T cells after COVID-19. Their target antigens are unknown. Sequenced with the Oncomine TCR Beta short-read assay was DNA taken from cultured CD4+ T cells. TCRdb itself ran the PCR reads through MiXCR, one entry per CDR3 protein. The sample records 9,500 to 15,000 distinct CDR3 sequences, around half being singletons. Treatment given: roughly ten-day PBMC culture with coronavirus spike peptide pools or control peptides (ViraFEST assay). Sequencing was carried out using CD4+ T cells from blood, cultured in vitro. The receptor source for this set is a human donor who had recovered from COVID-19.

This chain uses TRBV20-1 with TRBJ2-5; D gene uncertain. Germline values: CDR1 DFQATT, CDR2 SNEGSKA (reference sequence). The V and J ends lost 6 bases and 5 bases respectively, with 16 bases between them. This CDR3 contains 13 residues. The CDR3 loop reads CSAKKNPRETQYF. The CDR3, as DNA: TGCAGTGCCAAAAAGAATCCCCGGGAGACCCAGTACTTC.

This clonotype was observed a handful of times. The chain couples TRBV27 to TRBJ2-7; tentatively, D is TRBD2 (6 bases). Trimming left V 5 bases short and J 2 bases short, with 13 bases between. The CDR3 is 14 amino acids. Germline V gives CDR1 MNHEY, CDR2 SMNVEV (reference sequence). CDR3 in DNA: TGTGCCAGCAGTCCGCTAGCGAAGCCCTACGAGCAGTACTTC. Its translation is CASSPLAKPYEQYF.

The chain is built from TRBV6-9 and TRBJ2-1, with a tentative D call TRBD2 (7 bases). The germline V gene encodes CDR1 MNHGY and CDR2 SVAAGI. This CDR3 comprises 14 residues. The V end lost 6 bases, the J end lost 3 bases, and 12 bases lay between the germline ends. The CDR3 protein is CASRGGPRYNEQFF. The CDR3 nucleotides are TGTGCCAGCAGGGGGGGGCCACGCTACAATGAGCAGTTCTTC.

The chain uses TRBV29-1 and TRBJ2-1; the D gene could be TRBD1 or TRBD2 (5 bases each). Germline CDR1 reads SQVTM; CDR2 reads ANQGSEA. The CDR3 has 19 residues. V lost 5 bases and J 5 bases, leaving 31 bases between the germline ends. The CDR3 DNA follows: TGCAGCGTTCCAATCCGGGGCACGACACCTGGACTCATGAACAATGAGCAGTTCTTC. Its translation: CSVPIRGTTPGLMNNEQFF.

J is TRBJ2-3 and V is TRBV5-4; D may be TRBD1 or TRBD2 (6 bases each). CDR1 and CDR2 from the germline V gene are SGHNT and YYREEE (reference sequence). The V and J ends lost 4 bases and 3 bases respectively, with 12 bases between them. This CDR3 spans 14 amino acids. This CDR3 is CASSLGGRTDTQYF. CDR3 DNA: TGTGCCAGCAGCCTGGGGGGCAGGACAGATACGCAGTATTTT.

The rearrangement joins TRBV30 to TRBJ1-6; D perhaps matches TRBD1 (5 bases). Trimming shortened V by 0 bases and J by 9 bases, and 12 bases separated the two germline ends. This CDR3 region has 14 residues. CDR1 GTSNPN and CDR2 SVGIG come from the germline V gene (reference sequence). The CDR3 nucleotides read TGTGCCTGGAGTGTACGGCAGGGATTTTCACCCCTCCACTTT. This encodes CAWSVRQGFSPLHF.

The chain combines TRBV19 with TRBJ1-1; tentative D call: TRBD1 (5 bases). Germline CDR1 reads LNHDA; CDR2 reads SQIVND (reference sequence). This CDR3 comprises 15 residues. V was clipped by 2 bases and J by 0 bases, with 10 bases between them. CDR3 DNA: TGTGCCAGTAGTATACACGGGACGGTGAACACTGAAGCTTTCTTT. It encodes CASSIHGTVNTEAFF.

The chain employs TRBV5-8 and TRBJ1-2; no firm D call. The CDR3 is made up of 14 amino acids. The germline V gene encodes CDR1 SGHTS and CDR2 YDEGEE. Trimming cost V 5 bases and J 2 bases, with 13 bases left between them. CDR3 protein: CASRTYTVNYGYTF. The CDR3 nucleotides are TGTGCCAGCAGAACCTATACAGTAAACTATGGCTACACCTTC.

V usage is TRBV10-3 and J usage is TRBJ2-1; 8 bases fit TRBD1. The CDR3 has 17 residues. Trimming removed 0 bases from V and 7 bases from J; junction bases left unmatched: 11. From germline, CDR1 is ENHRY and CDR2 SYGVKD. For the CDR3, the DNA is TGTGCCATCAGTGAGTCCGGTGTGGACAGGGAGAGGAATGAGCAGTTCTTC. This encodes CAISESGVDRERNEQFF.

The V and J genes are TRBV20-1 and TRBJ1-1; maybe TRBD1 (6 bases). The CDR3 consists of 14 residues. Germline lookup yields CDR1 DFQATT and CDR2 SNEGSKA (reference sequence). Trimming took 2 bases from V and 5 from J, leaving 15 bases between them. Here the CDR3 reads CSARITGSGTEAFF. CDR3 nucleotides: TGCAGTGCTAGAATCACAGGGTCGGGAACTGAAGCTTTCTTT.

The chain joins TRBV6-2 or TRBV6-3 to TRBJ1-1; 7 nucleotides line up with TRBD1. Trimming cost V 6 bases and J 10 bases; bases outside gene matches: 8. Germline V lookup: CDR1 MNHEY, CDR2 SVGEGT. This CDR3 comprises 12 residues. The DNA for the CDR3 is TGTGCCAGCAGGCGACAGGGTCAAGGAGCTTTCTTT. Translating it yields CASRRQGQGAFF.

The CDR3 nucleotides are TGCAGTGCGAATGGACAGAACACAGATACGCAGTATTTT. It codes for CSANGQNTDTQYF. The rearrangement uses TRBV20-1 and TRBJ2-3; D is possibly TRBD1 (6 bases). Trimming shortened V by 6 bases and J by 2 bases, and 12 bases separated the two germline ends. CDR3 size: 13 residues. CDR1 is DFQATT, CDR2 SNEGSKA, per germline (reference sequence).

To note about this clonotype: The junction shows a germline mismatch at one end, possibly a read error. The V call is TRBV10-3, the J call TRBJ1-6, with D possibly TRBD1 on 5 matching bases. Germline assignment: CDR1 ENHRY and CDR2 SYGVKD. The CDR3 length is 15 residues. Written as DNA, the CDR3 is TGTGCCATCAGTGATACTATTCCGGGGGGTTCACCCCTCTACTTT. Translated: CAISDTIPGGSPLYF.

The chain combines TRBV4-1 with TRBJ1-5; TRBD1 agrees at 7 bases. Germline CDR1 is MGHRA and CDR2 is YSYEKL. The CDR3 contains 17 residues. J lost 6 bases, V lost 1 base, and 12 bases had no gene match. The DNA of the CDR3 is TGCGCCAGCAGCCAAGTTCAGGGGGACGTTCTTCCTCAGCCCCAGCATTTT. The encoded protein is CASSQVQGDVLPQPQHF.

In this sample, this clonotype turned up a few times. The chain couples TRBV2 to TRBJ1-2; maybe TRBD1 (5 bases). The CDR3 is 14 residues long. With 3 bases removed from V and 3 bases from J, the gap between germline ends came to 11 bases. Germline V gene lookup returns CDR1 SNHLY and CDR2 FYNNEI. The CDR3 loop reads CASSDSPGYYGYTF. The CDR3 DNA reads TGTGCCAGCAGTGACTCGCCAGGGTACTATGGCTACACCTTC. Supplemented by reference TRBV2 and TRBJ1-2, the full variable domain reads EPEVTQTPSHQVTQMGQEVILRCVPISNHLYFYWYRQILGQKVEFLVSFYNNEISEKSEIFDDQFSVERPDGSNFTLKIRSTKLEDSAMYFCASSDSPGYYGYTFGSGTRLTVV.

This clonotype occurred a few times. The chain links TRBV6-2 or TRBV6-3 to TRBJ2-2; TRBD2 matches 8 bases. Germline V gene data show CDR1 as MNHEY and CDR2 as SVGEGT. Trimming cost V 6 bases and J 1 base; bases outside gene matches: 7. This CDR3 contains 16 residues. The CDR3 coding sequence is TGTGCCAGCAGCCGCTCGGCGGGGGGGAACACCGGGGAGCTGTTTTTT. Residues: CASSRSAGGNTGELFF.

This clonotype turned up a few times. The J gene is TRBJ1-5, the V gene TRBV7-9, with D possibly matching TRBD1 (5 bases). V was trimmed by 2 bases and J by 7 bases, leaving 9 bases between them. CDR1 SEHNR and CDR2 FQNEAQ come from the germline V gene (reference sequence). This CDR3 spans 13 amino acids. CDR3 sequence reads: CASSLSREQPQHF. CDR3 DNA sequence: TGTGCCAGCAGCTTAAGCAGGGAACAGCCCCAGCATTTT. The entire variable domain, with the rest obtained from reference TRBV7-9 and TRBJ1-5, is as follows: DTGVSQNPRHKITKRGQNVTFRCDPISEHNRLYWYRQTLGQGPEFLTYFQNEAQLEKSRLLSDRFSAERPKGSFSTLEIQRTEQGDSAMYLCASSLSREQPQHFGDGTRLSIL.

This rearrangement joins TRBV24-1 to TRBJ2-1; TRBD2 is a possible D gene (5 bases). Germline loops: CDR1 KGHDR, CDR2 SFDVKD. The CDR3 covers 15 residues. V lost 4 bases and J lost 8, with 17 bases in between. The CDR3 region has the DNA TGTGCCACCAGTGACCCGGCGGGTACACCGTATGAGCAGTTCTTC. Encoded protein: CATSDPAGTPYEQFF.

This sequence joins TRBV20-1 and TRBJ2-5; 8 positions match TRBD1. Losses at the gene ends were 6 bases for V and 2 bases for J; bases not matched to a gene: 2. CDR1 and CDR2 from the germline V gene are DFQATT and SNEGSKA (reference sequence). The CDR3 loop spans 12 amino acids. CDR3 coding DNA: TGCAGTGCCCGGACAGGGCAAGAGACCCAGTACTTC. Its translation is CSARTGQETQYF.

V gene TRBV6-1 combines with J gene TRBJ1-4, with a weak D call TRBD1 (6 bases). Trimming took 7 bases from V and 7 from J, leaving 13 bases between them. The CDR3 is made up of 13 amino acids. In germline, CDR1 is MNHNS, CDR2 SASEGT. CDR3 in amino acids: CASKQGPSEKLFF. The CDR3 DNA reads as TGTGCCAGCAAACAGGGCCCCAGTGAAAAACTGTTTTTT.